What follows are 8 T cell receptor beta chains derived from one specimen sequenced in a study of beta chain features in type 1 diabetes. General observations from the study: Among patients with Type 1 diabetes, TCRB CDR3s were moderately but significantly shorter in every one of the four CD4+ subsets.

The antigens these receptors bind are not known. Expressed TCRB transcripts were sequenced because the entire RNA isolate underwent reverse transcription. Assay used: immunoSEQ multiplex PCR; TCRdb lists only in-frame clones, some missing. The sample holds around 160,000 clones; roughly 9% are singletons and the top ten take 0.7%. The sequenced sample was central memory CD4+ T cells from blood. The receptor set was obtained from a woman between 25 and 40 years old with type 1 diabetes.

This clone was detected a few times. The chain uses TRBV5-6 and TRBJ2-2; 7 bases map to TRBD2. The V and J ends lost 5 bases and 3 bases, in that order; junction bases with no gene match: 10. The germline V gene has CDR1 SGHDT and CDR2 YYEEEE. CDR3 length: 16 amino acids. The CDR3 sequence: CASSRLSSGDTGELFF. For the CDR3, the DNA is TGTGCCAGCAGTCGCTTGTCCAGCGGGGACACCGGGGAGCTGTTTTTT. The variable domain in full, with the rest retrieved from reference TRBV5-6 and TRBJ2-2, is DAGVTQSPTHLIKTRGQQVTLRCSPKSGHDTVSWYQQALGQGPQFIFQYYEEEERQRGNFPDRFSGHQFPNYSSELNVNALLLGDSALYLCASSRLSSGDTGELFFGEGSRLTVL.

The CDR3 spells CASSLAGQPNQPQHF. CDR3 coding DNA: TGTGCCAGCAGCTTGGCGGGACAGCCGAATCAGCCCCAGCATTTT. The chain joins TRBV5-8 to TRBJ1-5; 7 positions match TRBD1. Trimming at V came to 0 bases and at J to 4 bases, leaving 4 bases not matched to a gene. The CDR3 has 15 amino acids. Germline V CDR1 and CDR2: SGHTS, YDEGEE. The whole variable domain, remainder taken from reference TRBV5-8 and TRBJ1-5, is EAGVTQSPTHLIKTRGQQATLRCSPISGHTSVYWYQQALGLGLQFLLWYDEGEERNRGNFPPRFSGRQFPNYSSELNVNALELEDSALYLCASSLAGQPNQPQHFGDGTRLSIL.

This clone was detected only a few times. The genes are TRBV7-9 and TRBJ1-4; TRBD1 is a possible D gene (5 bases). V shed 5 bases and J shed 4 bases, with 11 bases lying between them. Germline V lookup: CDR1 SEHNR, CDR2 FQNEAQ (reference sequence). The CDR3 is 14 amino acids. CDR3 in DNA: TGTGCCAGCAGCCCGACAGTGTTTAATGAAAAACTGTTTTTT. It specifies CASSPTVFNEKLFF.

In this sample, this clone turned up a few times. The chain is built from TRBV19 and TRBJ1-6; 9 bases map to TRBD1. Trimming took 5 bases from V and 15 from J; bases not matched to a gene: 5. Looked up from germline, CDR1 is LNHDA and CDR2 is SQIVND (reference sequence). CDR3 size: 12 residues. The CDR3 loop is CASSPGQGILHF. The CDR3 region has the DNA TGTGCCAGTAGTCCGGGACAGGGCATCCTCCACTTT.

This chain connects TRBV4-1 to TRBJ1-2, with TRBD1 matching 9 bases. This CDR3 spans 18 amino acids. V lost 3 bases to trimming and J lost 5 bases; unmatched junction nucleotides: 16. Germline V lookup: CDR1 MGHRA, CDR2 YSYEKL. CDR3 sequence: CASSQFWDRELLLYGYTF. For the CDR3, the DNA is TGCGCCAGCAGCCAGTTCTGGGACAGGGAGCTACTACTTTATGGCTACACCTTC.

The V and J genes are TRBV7-9 and TRBJ2-2; 7 bases fit TRBD2. The germline CDR1 and CDR2 sequences are SEHNR and FQNEAQ (reference sequence). The V gene end was trimmed by 2 bases and the J gene end by 4 bases; junction bases not matched to a gene: 7. The CDR3 spans 16 residues. The CDR3 region is CASSLPAGVFTGELFF. The DNA of the CDR3 is TGTGCCAGCAGCTTACCGGCGGGGGTATTCACCGGGGAGCTGTTTTTT. Combining the CDR3 with reference TRBV7-9 and TRBJ2-2 gives the whole variable domain DTGVSQNPRHKITKRGQNVTFRCDPISEHNRLYWYRQTLGQGPEFLTYFQNEAQLEKSRLLSDRFSAERPKGSFSTLEIQRTEQGDSAMYLCASSLPAGVFTGELFFGEGSRLTVL.

This clone was counted only a few times. V is TRBV28 and J is TRBJ1-4; 11 bases align to TRBD1. Germline lookup yields CDR1 MDHEN and CDR2 SYDVKM. This CDR3 has 15 residues. V gave up 8 bases and J gave up 2 bases; unmatched junction bases: 4. In nucleotides, the CDR3 is TGTGCCAGCGGGGGACAGGGGGGCACTAATGAAAAACTGTTTTTT. Translating it yields CASGGQGGTNEKLFF.

This clone was seen a handful of times. V gene TRBV29-1 combines with J gene TRBJ1-1, with 8 bases lining up with TRBD1. Germline V gene data show CDR1 as SQVTM and CDR2 as ANQGSEA. The CDR3 runs 15 residues. For the CDR3, the DNA is TGCGCCTGCAGGACAGGGATTGGGTTGGACACTGAAGCTTTCTTT. Translation gives CACRTGIGLDTEAFF.